The 15 T cell receptor beta chains below all came from one sample that was sequenced in a study of cytomegalovirus exposure and HLA in healthy donors. The PCR had 60 Vbeta and 13 Jbeta primers. TCRdb keeps only in-frame clones here, not all; method: immunoSEQ multiplex PCR. The sample shows under 200,000 clones, approximately 77% of them seen only once. The material sequenced was PBMCs. Receptors were obtained from a man aged 40-49 years in good health and CMV-seropositive.

V is TRBV21-1 and J is TRBJ2-2; the D segment call TRBD2 is taken from the table without a DNA check. TRBV21-1 is a documented pseudogene. The length of the CDR3 is 16 residues. The CDR3 here is CASSIIRGSGTGELFF. CDR3 in DNA: TGTGCCAGCAGCATAATTCGGGGTTCGGGCACCGGGGAGCTGTTTTTT.

The chain uses TRBV30 and TRBJ2-1; 7 nucleotides match TRBD2. Germline V gene lookup returns CDR1 GTSNPN and CDR2 SVGIG (reference sequence). V lost 2 bases, J lost 2 bases, and 9 bases stayed unmatched. The CDR3 covers 16 residues. CDR3 amino acids: CAWSRGLAAAYNEQFF. The CDR3 region has the DNA TGTGCCTGGAGTCGAGGGCTAGCGGCGGCCTACAATGAGCAGTTCTTC.

This chain uses TRBV6-6 with TRBJ1-5, with 7 bases fitting TRBD1. Germline trimming cut 5 bases from V and 3 bases from J; bases unmatched to any gene: 4. Germline-derived CDR1 and CDR2 are MNHNY and SVGAGI (reference sequence). CDR3 size: 14 residues. The CDR3 spells CASSGDSANQPQHF. CDR3 sequence (DNA): TGTGCCAGCAGTGGGGACAGTGCCAATCAGCCCCAGCATTTT.

The chain links TRBV28 to TRBJ2-2; 8 nucleotides agree with TRBD1. V shed 4 bases, J shed 3 bases, and the junction held 4 bases outside the gene matches. This CDR3 is 15 amino acids long. Germline V gives CDR1 MDHEN, CDR2 SYDVKM. CDR3 DNA: TGTGCCAGCAGTTCGGACAGGGCCTACACCGGGGAGCTGTTTTTT. Translation: CASSSDRAYTGELFF.

As to this clone: Compared with germline, one end of the junction differs, possibly owing to a read error. V gene TRBV7-9 combines with J gene TRBJ2-7; the match to TRBD2 covers 7 bases. The CDR3 runs 11 residues. Germline CDR1 SEHNR, CDR2 FQNEAQ (reference sequence). The CDR3 coding sequence is TGTTCCAGCAGCTTAGATGGGGAGGGGTACTTC. Amino acids: CSSSLDGEGYF. Based on the CDR3 plus reference TRBV7-9 and TRBJ2-7, the full variable domain is DTGVSQNPRHKITKRGQNVTFRCDPISEHNRLYWYRQTLGQGPEFLTYFQNEAQLEKSRLLSDRFSAERPKGSFSTLEIQRTEQGDSAMYLCSSSLDGEGYFGPGTRLTVT.

The rearrangement uses TRBV28 and TRBJ2-2; tentative D call: TRBD1 (6 bases). V gave up 7 bases and J gave up 7 bases, with 10 bases separating them. The CDR3 spans 12 residues. Germline-derived CDR1 and CDR2 are MDHEN and SYDVKM. In nucleotides, the CDR3 is TGTGCCAGCAAACAGGGATTCGGGGAGCTGTTTTTT. It translates to CASKQGFGELFF. The complete variable domain, with remaining parts taken from reference TRBV28 and TRBJ2-2, reads DVKVTQSSRYLVKRTGEKVFLECVQDMDHENMFWYRQDPGLGLRLIYFSYDVKMKEKGDIPEGYSVSREKKERFSLILESASTNQTSMYLCASKQGFGELFFGEGSRLTVL.

This clone was detected a few times. This chain joins TRBV30 and TRBJ2-5, with 11 bases identical to TRBD2. CDR3 size: 15 residues. CDR1 is GTSNPN and CDR2 is SVGIG in the germline V gene (reference sequence). Trimming took 1 base from V and 3 from J; bases not matched to a gene: 4. The CDR3 is CAWSARLAGKETQYF. In nucleotides, the CDR3 is TGTGCCTGGAGTGCTAGACTAGCGGGAAAAGAGACCCAGTACTTC.

The gene calls are TRBV19 and TRBJ2-6, with D perhaps matching TRBD2 (5 bases). V gave up 3 bases and J gave up 0 bases, with 9 bases separating them. Germline values: CDR1 LNHDA, CDR2 SQIVND (reference sequence). The CDR3 is 16 residues long. CDR3 loop: CASSITRSSGANVLTF. In DNA form, the CDR3 reads TGTGCCAGTAGTATTACTAGAAGCTCTGGGGCCAACGTCCTGACTTTC.

Notes on this clone: The DNA is omitted, as the CDR3 cannot be located on it reliably, and the CDR3 follows TCRdb's listing. The chain is built from TRBV7-6 and TRBJ2-7; the table's D call, TRBD2, has no DNA check behind it. The CDR3 length equals 15 residues, ends included. Germline CDR1 and CDR2: SGHVS and FNYEAQ. CDR3 amino acids: CASSPIWGGGNEQCF.

The chain carries TRBV5-1 and TRBJ2-1, with D perhaps TRBD2 (6 bases). The CDR3 is 13 amino acids. Germline V gene data show CDR1 as SGHRS and CDR2 as YFSETQ. V lost 5 bases to trimming and J lost 4 bases, with 10 bases between them. Written as DNA, the CDR3 is TGCGCCAGCAGGAATCGGGAGTACAATGAGCAGTTCTTC. This gives the protein CASRNREYNEQFF.

This clone has just a few counts. The chain has TRBV9 and TRBJ1-5; D ambiguous. Trimming shortened V by 0 bases and J by 9 bases, and 10 bases separated the two germline ends. Germline V lookup: CDR1 SGDLS, CDR2 YYNGEE. This CDR3 is 13 amino acids long. The CDR3 sequence is CASSVEGGRPQHF. The CDR3 DNA follows: TGTGCCAGCAGCGTAGAGGGAGGGAGGCCCCAGCATTTT.

This clone has a handful of counts. V usage is TRBV6-4 and J usage is TRBJ2-1; D possibly corresponds to TRBD2 (6 bases). Trimming removed 0 bases from V and 0 bases from J, with 9 bases in between. The CDR3 totals 16 residues. From germline, CDR1 is MRHNA and CDR2 SNTAGT. CDR3 coding DNA: TGTGCCAGCAGTGACTCTGACGGGAGCTCCTACAATGAGCAGTTCTTC. It translates to CASSDSDGSSYNEQFF.

This clone was recorded a few times. V and J are TRBV27 and TRBJ1-2, with D possibly matching TRBD1 (5 bases). The CDR3 is made up of 13 amino acids. The germline V gene has CDR1 MNHEY and CDR2 SMNVEV (reference sequence). V was trimmed by 4 bases and J by 8 bases, leaving 14 bases between them. The CDR3: CASSSGPGGGYTF. The CDR3 region has the DNA TGTGCCAGCAGTTCGGGCCCCGGGGGAGGCTACACCTTC.

V is TRBV2 and J is TRBJ2-7; 7 nucleotides agree with TRBD2. Germline CDR1 SNHLY, CDR2 FYNNEI. The CDR3 length is 17 residues. Germline trimming cut 3 bases from V and 1 base from J; bases unmatched to any gene: 12. CDR3 loop: CASSEGPGGSGSYEQYF. CDR3 DNA: TGTGCCAGCAGTGAGGGCCCAGGCGGGAGTGGATCCTACGAGCAGTACTTC. Complete variable domain (other parts from reference TRBV2 and TRBJ2-7): EPEVTQTPSHQVTQMGQEVILRCVPISNHLYFYWYRQILGQKVEFLVSFYNNEISEKSEIFDDQFSVERPDGSNFTLKIRSTKLEDSAMYFCASSEGPGGSGSYEQYFGPGTRLTVT.

The chain combines TRBV7-8 with TRBJ2-5; unclear D gene. The V gene's germline CDR1 is SGHVS and CDR2 FQNEAQ. This CDR3 spans 16 amino acids. Trimming left V 5 bases short and J 4 bases short, with 20 bases between. The CDR3 region is CASSTSEAGLGETQYF. The CDR3 DNA follows: TGTGCCAGCAGCACCTCTGAAGCCGGGTTAGGAGAGACCCAGTACTTC.